One and the same sample provided the 21 T cell receptor beta chains below, sequenced in a study of blood T cell repertoires in COVID-19. Generated by immunoSEQ multiplex PCR, the TCRdb table keeps only in-frame clones and is missing some. The repertoire holds roughly 190,000 clones, about 87% seen once, with 3.7% in the top ten. The sequenced material came from peripheral blood. The receptors here all came from a man younger than 30 with active or convalescent COVID-19.

CDR3 nucleotides: TGTGCCATCAGTCAGACAGGGGGCATGAACACTGAAGCTTTCTTT. Its protein product is CAISQTGGMNTEAFF. The V call is TRBV10-3, the J call TRBJ1-1; 10 bases line up with TRBD1. The CDR3 runs 15 residues. V shed 5 bases and J 0 bases; nucleotides not matched to a gene: 3. Per the germline V gene, CDR1 is ENHRY and CDR2 is SYGVKD.

This clone was found a few times. This sequence joins TRBV7-2 and TRBJ1-6; TRBD1 might be the D (6 bases). The CDR3 spans 16 residues. Looked up from germline, CDR1 is SGHTA and CDR2 is FQGNSA. Trimming took 5 bases from V and 7 from J, leaving 18 bases between them. The CDR3 DNA reads as TGTGCCAGCAGCCTACGACAGGCCGGAACGAATTCACCCCTCCACTTT. Its protein product is CASSLRQAGTNSPLHF.

This chain connects TRBV2 to TRBJ1-2; the match to TRBD1 covers 9 bases. Germline V CDR1 and CDR2: SNHLY, FYNNEI. J was trimmed by 5 bases and V by 5 bases; bases with no gene match: 6. The CDR3 contains 14 residues. CDR3 sequence reads: CASSTQGAGYGYTF. The CDR3 bases are TGTGCCAGCAGTACACAGGGGGCTGGTTATGGCTACACCTTC.

This chain uses TRBV19 with TRBJ1-5; 10 positions match TRBD1. CDR1 is LNHDA and CDR2 is SQIVND in the germline V gene (reference sequence). This CDR3 spans 17 amino acids. After removal of 2 bases from V and 4 bases from J, the junction contained 8 bases not matched to a gene. The CDR3, as DNA: TGTGCCAGTAGTATACGGGACAGGGGTAGTAGTAATCAGCCCCAGCATTTT. It codes for CASSIRDRGSSNQPQHF. Full variable domain (missing parts from reference TRBV19 and TRBJ1-5): DGGITQSPKYLFRKEGQNVTLSCEQNLNHDAMYWYRQDPGQGLRLIYYSQIVNDFQKGDIAEGYSVSREKKESFPLTVTSAQKNPTAFYLCASSIRDRGSSNQPQHFGDGTRLSIL.

The chain has TRBV21-1 and TRBJ1-3. TRBV21-1 constitutes a pseudogene. CDR3 length: 19 amino acids. CDR3 in amino acids: CASSKVGVRGAVFGNTIYF. The CDR3 region has the DNA TGTGCCAGCAGCAAAGTGGGGGTGCGGGGGGCCGTTTTCGGAAACACCATATATTTT.

V gene TRBV28 combines with J gene TRBJ1-5; a weak D match, TRBD1 (6 bases). The CDR3 extends over 15 amino acids. Germline values: CDR1 MDHEN, CDR2 SYDVKM. V was shortened by 3 bases and J by 6 bases, with 15 bases between the two germline ends. In DNA form, the CDR3 reads TGTGCCAGCAGTTTCCCTTCAGGGGTAGGTCAGCCCCAGCATTTT. Protein sequence: CASSFPSGVGQPQHF.

CDR3 sequence reads: CASSSGVLHEQYV. The CDR3 DNA reads as TGTGCCAGCAGCTCGGGGGTCCTCCACGAGCAGTACGTC. The chain links TRBV7-2 to TRBJ2-7, with a possible D match to TRBD2 (6 bases). This CDR3 contains 13 residues. V lost 4 bases and J 5 bases, leaving 12 bases between the germline ends. The V gene's germline CDR1 is SGHTA and CDR2 FQGNSA.

The chain uses TRBV5-3 and TRBJ1-3; D is unclear. TRBV5-3 is an ORF for which the function is uncertain. V was pared by 4 bases and J by 9 bases, with 14 bases between. The CDR3 spans 13 residues. The CDR3 protein is CARSTIDFSTIYF. The CDR3, as DNA: TGTGCCAGAAGCACCATTGACTTTAGCACCATATATTTT.

This clone was observed a single time. The chain has TRBV7-3 and TRBJ2-2; 7 positions match TRBD1. Germline CDR1 is SGHTA and CDR2 is FQGTGA. This CDR3 has 15 residues. Trimming at V came to 5 bases and at J to 0 bases, leaving 3 bases not matched to a gene. CDR3 coding DNA: TGTGCCAGCAGCCGGGACAGTGCGAACACCGGGGAGCTGTTTTTT. Its translation is CASSRDSANTGELFF.

The CDR3 sequence is CASSDGQGYLEETQYF. CDR3 nucleotides: TGCGCCAGCAGTGATGGGCAGGGGTATTTAGAAGAGACCCAGTACTTC. The genes are TRBV10-2 and TRBJ2-5, with D tentatively TRBD1 (6 bases). CDR3 length: 16 amino acids. Germline V gene sequence: CDR1 WSHSY, CDR2 SAAADI. V was cut by 3 bases and J by 3 bases, with 17 bases left in between.

A single count supports this clone. This chain uses TRBV21-1 with TRBJ2-7; whether TRBD1, the table's D call, matches the DNA was not checked. TRBV21-1 counts as a pseudogene. The CDR3 runs to 19 residues. The CDR3 sequence: CASSKVKRREDRGSYEQYF. The CDR3 DNA is TGTGCCAGCAGCAAAGTCAAGCGGCGAGAGGACAGGGGAAGCTACGAGCAGTACTTC.

This rearrangement joins TRBV11-2 to TRBJ2-5, with 7 bases identical to TRBD2. The J segment lost 1 base and the V segment lost 1 base, leaving 0 bases of the junction unmatched. Germline CDR1 is SGHAT and CDR2 is FQNNGV. The CDR3 length is 14 residues. Here the CDR3 DNA reads TGTGCCAGCAGCTTAGCGGGGGGCCAAGAGACCCAGTACTTC. This encodes CASSLAGGQETQYF.

V is TRBV9 and J is TRBJ2-7; TRBD2 agrees at 10 bases. Trimming took 0 bases from V and 6 from J; bases not matched to a gene: 6. Germline V gene sequence: CDR1 SGDLS, CDR2 YYNGEE. There are 15 residues in the CDR3. The CDR3 is CASSVGLAGGGEQYF. The CDR3 bases are TGTGCCAGCAGCGTAGGTTTAGCGGGAGGAGGCGAGCAGTACTTC.

This clone was seen more than once but under ten times. The chain recombines TRBV7-9 with TRBJ1-3, with 8 nucleotides matching TRBD1. Germline V gives CDR1 SEHNR, CDR2 FQNEAQ (reference sequence). This CDR3 is built from 15 residues. Trimming at V came to 3 bases and at J to 4 bases, leaving 5 bases not matched to a gene. The CDR3 DNA sequence: TGTGCCAGCAGCTTTTTCACAGGGGGAGGAAACACCATATATTTT. Translated: CASSFFTGGGNTIYF.

The rearrangement links TRBV9 to TRBJ2-2; D unclear. The CDR3 is 13 residues long. Germline loops: CDR1 SGDLS, CDR2 YYNGEE. Trimming pared 2 bases from V and 6 bases from J, leaving 8 bases between. The CDR3 bases are TGTGCCAGCAGCGTGAACCAGGCCGGGGAGCTGTTTTTT. Its translation is CASSVNQAGELFF.

This chain connects TRBV7-2 to TRBJ1-1; D uncertain. Germline CDR1 reads SGHTA; CDR2 reads FQGNSA. The CDR3 is 14 residues long. The V gene lost 3 bases and the J gene lost 4 bases, with 12 bases spanning the gap. As DNA, the CDR3 is TGTGCCAGCAGCTTTCACCCGGGGAGCACTGAAGCTTTCTTT. It codes for CASSFHPGSTEAFF.

The genes are TRBV14 and TRBJ2-7; D remains unclear. Germline CDR1 SGHDN, CDR2 FVKESK. Trimming pared 1 base from V and 6 bases from J, leaving 22 bases between. This CDR3 has 17 amino acids. Here the CDR3 DNA reads TGTGCCAGCAGCCAAGTCGAGGTCGGTCCCGCCTTCGGCGAGCAGTACGTC. Translation gives CASSQVEVGPAFGEQYV.

On this clone: As the CDR3 is not closed by the conserved phenylalanine or tryptophan, this likely results from a read error. The limits of the CDR3 on the DNA are not certain, so only TCRdb's listed CDR3 is given. The chain combines TRBV19 with TRBJ1-2. Germline V lookup: CDR1 LNHDA, CDR2 SQIVND (reference sequence). The CDR3 comprises 8 residues, both ends counted. Here the CDR3 reads CASSIGGD.

The gene calls are TRBV4-2 and TRBJ1-1; 9 bases align to TRBD1. Trimming at V came to 3 bases and at J to 2 bases, leaving 7 bases not matched to a gene. CDR3 length equals 16 residues. Germline V gene sequence: CDR1 LGHNA, CDR2 YNFKEQ. In nucleotides, the CDR3 is TGTGCCAGCAGCCAGCAACGGACAGGGGTTAACACTGAAGCTTTCTTT. Amino acid sequence: CASSQQRTGVNTEAFF.

The rearrangement joins TRBV12-3 or TRBV12-4 to TRBJ2-2, with D uncertain. Trimming pared 7 bases from V and 5 bases from J, leaving 8 bases between. The length of the CDR3 is 12 residues. DNA for the CDR3: TGTGCCAGCACCCGCGGAACCGGGGAGCTGTTTTTT. This translates into CASTRGTGELFF.

On this clone itself: Compared with germline, one end of the junction differs, possibly owing to a read error. The chain links TRBV3-1 (or the pseudogene TRBV3-2) to TRBJ1-1, with D hard to call. The length of the CDR3 is 13 residues. Germline V gene sequence: CDR1 LGHDT, CDR2 YNNKEL (reference sequence). The CDR3 spells CASTQREGNKAFF. For the CDR3, the DNA is TGTGCCAGCACCCAAAGGGAGGGAAACAAAGCTTTCTTT.